This T cell receptor beta chain came from a study of OX40 agonist ivuxolimab in advanced cancers. Study-wide points: CD8+ T cells were the subset that, on average, had more expanded clones than CD4+.

Worth noting for this clone: Its target is not known.

It was autoimmune disease history or systemic immunosuppression that excluded patients. Measured with immunoSEQ multiplex PCR; TCRdb has only the in-frame clones, and not every one. The sample consists of over 85,000 clones, around 85% of them appearing once. Unmatched junction bases numbered 5, after V lost 3 bases and J lost 2 bases. Per the germline V gene, CDR1 is SGDLS and CDR2 is YYNGEE. The length of the CDR3 is 16 residues. The specimen was CD4+ or CD8+ T cells sorted from blood, collected in a trial of the OX40 agonist ivuxolimab. The chain recombines TRBV9 with TRBJ2-1; 10 bases are shared with TRBD1. This clonotype was sampled from an adult with an advanced solid tumor such as melanoma, head and neck, liver or kidney cancer. The CDR3 region is CASSEGDRGPYNEQFF. CDR3 nucleotides: TGTGCCAGCAGCGAGGGGGACAGGGGACCCTACAATGAGCAGTTCTTC.